This entry is about one T cell receptor (beta chain). No antigen is known for it. Each CDR3 protein is one row after TCRdb ran MiXCR on the RT-PCR reads. Among some 800,000 distinct CDR3 sequences listed, about 20% were seen once. In germline, CDR1 is SGHTA, CDR2 FQGNSA. This CDR3 is built from 14 residues. Trimming removed 5 bases from V and 8 bases from J; junction bases left unmatched: 7. The data were taken from a study of response to subunit inactivated influenza vaccine. Study-level points and caveats: Researchers suggested that each seasonal influenza vaccination recruits few new T cells.

The chain is built from TRBV7-2 and TRBJ2-1; 9 nucleotides line up with TRBD2. The clonotype was recovered from a man in his fifties or sixties who received an inactivated influenza vaccine. Here the sequenced sample was PBMCs from blood, taken less than 6 days after vaccination. This chain's CDR3 is CASSRAGGFDEQFF. The CDR3 coding sequence is TGTGCCAGCAGCCGAGCGGGGGGTTTTGATGAGCAGTTCTTC.